The following is a T cell receptor (beta chain) sequence with its context. Antigen: not known. The entry originates in a study of long-term antiretroviral therapy in people with HIV. Overall study results and limits: Before ART, certain clones expanded, and these dominated the repertoire at all time points.

Survey-level resolution applied to immunoSEQ assay v3.0. Assay used: immunoSEQ multiplex PCR; TCRdb lists only in-frame clones, some missing. Here the sample spans 35,000 to 40,000 clones, roughly 93% being singletons. The origin of this receptor is a woman in her forties or fifties with HIV. Sequenced material: unsorted PBMCs, taken 4.1 years after starting antiretroviral therapy.

The CDR3 region has the DNA TGTGCCAGCAGTGAAAATCCGGGTTCCTACGAGCAGTACTTC. Its protein is CASSENPGSYEQYF. This chain joins TRBV6-1 and TRBJ2-7; D uncertain. The CDR3 consists of 14 residues. Trimming removed 2 bases at V and 1 base at J, with 9 bases between. Germline CDR1 MNHNS, CDR2 SASEGT.